This T cell receptor (beta chain) originates from a study of T-cell reconstitution after alpha-beta-depleted transplantation in children. The germline V gene encodes CDR1 KGHSH and CDR2 LQKENI. CDR3 length: 12 residues. Trimming pared 6 bases from V and 2 bases from J, leaving 4 bases between. The TCRbeta library was prepared with unique molecular identifiers. TCRdb analysed the PCR reads with MiXCR anew, one entry per CDR3 protein. The data contain 800,000 to 1,000,000 distinct CDR3 sequences, about 30% of them singletons. Findings of the study overall: It was reported that alpha-beta T cells came from several hundred expanded graft clones (about two months after transplant).

This clonotype was counted ten times or more. The antigen is undetermined. This receptor was taken from a boy in the first two years of life who had a stem cell transplant for SCID, so the T cells may come from the graft donor. The chain couples TRBV18 to TRBJ1-4; D unclear. The sequenced sample was PBMCs, mostly from graft donor cells, obtained 360 days after TCRalphabeta/CD19-depleted stem cell transplant. The CDR3 reads CASSPTNEKLFF. The CDR3, as DNA: TGTGCCAGCTCCCCCACTAATGAAAAACTGTTTTTT.